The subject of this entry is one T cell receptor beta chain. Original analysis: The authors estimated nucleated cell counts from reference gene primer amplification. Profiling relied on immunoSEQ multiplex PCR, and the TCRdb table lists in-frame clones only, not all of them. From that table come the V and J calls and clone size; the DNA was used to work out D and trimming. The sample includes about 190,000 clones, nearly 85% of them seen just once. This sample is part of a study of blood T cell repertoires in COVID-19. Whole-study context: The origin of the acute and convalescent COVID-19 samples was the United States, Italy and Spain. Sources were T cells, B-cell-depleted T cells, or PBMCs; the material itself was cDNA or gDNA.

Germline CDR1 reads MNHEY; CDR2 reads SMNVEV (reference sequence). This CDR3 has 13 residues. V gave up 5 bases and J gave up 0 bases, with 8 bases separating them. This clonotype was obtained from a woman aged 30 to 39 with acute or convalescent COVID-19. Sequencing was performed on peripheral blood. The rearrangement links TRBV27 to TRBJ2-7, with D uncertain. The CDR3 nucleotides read TGTGCCAGCAGTCCCCCGTACTCCTACGAGCAGTACTTC. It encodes CASSPPYSYEQYF.